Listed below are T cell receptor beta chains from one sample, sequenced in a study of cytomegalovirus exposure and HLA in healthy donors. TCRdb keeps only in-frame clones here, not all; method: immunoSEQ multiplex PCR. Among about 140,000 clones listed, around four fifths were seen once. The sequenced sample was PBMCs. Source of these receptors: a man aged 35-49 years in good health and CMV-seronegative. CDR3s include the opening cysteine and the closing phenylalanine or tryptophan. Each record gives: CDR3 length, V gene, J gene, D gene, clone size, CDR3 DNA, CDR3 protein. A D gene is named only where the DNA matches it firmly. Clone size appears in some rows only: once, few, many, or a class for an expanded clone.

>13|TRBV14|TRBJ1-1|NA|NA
TGTGCCAGCAGCCAAGACAGTAACACTGAAGCTTTCTTT
CASSQDSNTEAFF
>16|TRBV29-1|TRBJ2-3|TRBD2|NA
TGCAGCGCTGCTACTAGCGGGCCTCCTAGCACAGATACGCAGTATTTT
CSAATSGPPSTDTQYF
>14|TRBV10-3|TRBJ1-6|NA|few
TGTGCCATCAGTGATCAGAACCCCAATTCACCCCTCCACTTT
CAISDQNPNSPLHF
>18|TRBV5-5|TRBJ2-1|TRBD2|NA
TGTGCCAGCAGTGGAGGTCAGCCCCCGGGACTAGCGGACAATGAGCAGTTCTTC
CASSGGQPPGLADNEQFF
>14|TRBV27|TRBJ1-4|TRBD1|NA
TGTGCCAGCAGGGACAGGGGTGCTAATGAAAAACTGTTTTTT
CASRDRGANEKLFF
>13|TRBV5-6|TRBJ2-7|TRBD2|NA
TGTGCCAGCAGCCGACTAGCGGGAGACGAGCAGTACTTC
CASSRLAGDEQYF
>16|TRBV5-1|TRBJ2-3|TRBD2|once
TGCGCCAGCAGCTCCTCTAGCGGGAGTTCTTCCAATACGCAGTATTTT
CASSSSSGSSSNTQYF
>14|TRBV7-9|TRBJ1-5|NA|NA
TGTGCCAGCAGCGAAGGACACCCCAATCAGCCCCAGCATTTT
CASSEGHPNQPQHF
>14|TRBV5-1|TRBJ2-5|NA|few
TGCGCCAGCAGCTTGTGGGGGGGGGCTGAGACCCAGTACTTC
CASSLWGGAETQYF
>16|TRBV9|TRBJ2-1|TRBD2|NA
TGTGCCAGCAGCGTAGATGCTAGCGGGAGTTGGGATGAGCAGTTCTTC
CASSVDASGSWDEQFF
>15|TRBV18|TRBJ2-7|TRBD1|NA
TGTGCCAGCTCACCACAGGGGGCGGCGGGCTACGAGCAGTACTTC
CASSPQGAAGYEQYF
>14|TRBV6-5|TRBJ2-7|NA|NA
TGTGCCAGCAGTTACTCTGTGGGGGGTTACGAGCAGTACTTC
CASSYSVGGYEQYF
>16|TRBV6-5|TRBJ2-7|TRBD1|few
TGTGCCAGCAGTTCACCCGGACAGGGGAGCTCCTACGAGCAGTACTTC
CASSSPGQGSSYEQYF
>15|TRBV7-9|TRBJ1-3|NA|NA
TGCGCCAGCAGCAACGGGAGGACCTCTGGAAACACCATATATTTT
CASSNGRTSGNTIYF
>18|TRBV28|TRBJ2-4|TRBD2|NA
TGTGCCAGCAGTTTAAATGCGGGGGGGGCTGGAGGAAAAAACATTCAGTACTTC
CASSLNAGGAGGKNIQYF
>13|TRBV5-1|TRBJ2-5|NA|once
TGCGCCAGCAGCTTAGGGGGGGGAGAGACCCAGTACTTC
CASSLGGGETQYF
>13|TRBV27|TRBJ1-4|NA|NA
TGTGCCAGCAGTTTCTCCAGGAATGAAAAACTGTTTTTT
CASSFSRNEKLFF
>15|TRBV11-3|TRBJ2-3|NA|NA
TGTGCCAGCAGCTCCACAACAGGGATCGGAGATACGCAGTATTTT
CASSSTTGIGDTQYF
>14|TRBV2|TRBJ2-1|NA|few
TGTGCCAGCAGTGAACCAGGGGTTTACAATGAGCAGTTCTTC
CASSEPGVYNEQFF
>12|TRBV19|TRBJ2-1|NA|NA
TGTGCCAGTAGTATAGCCTCCAATGAGCAGTTCTTC
CASSIASNEQFF